This T cell receptor beta chain was recorded in a study of T cell repertoires in ileal Crohn's disease (dated by TCRdb to between 2018 and 2021). Background on the whole study: At the time of surgery, about a third of patients were active smokers, and the median duration of disease was around eight years. All patients had surgery for a complication: stricturing disease in 61% and penetrating disease in approximately 39%. Roughly half of the patients were given postoperative therapy, with ten to eleven receiving thiopurines and roughly 20 receiving anti-TNF agents. A prospective multicentre cohort supplied the 50 or so Crohn's disease patients whose TCR repertoires were analysed. The study was conducted in parallel with a multicentre cohort built to find predictors of early endoscopic recurrence after ileocolonic resection. A Rutgeerts score above i0 was used to define endoscopic postoperative recurrence. A total of roughly 170 mucosal samples from about 50 patients were sequenced, with samples obtained at several locations on the surgical specimen and at postoperative endoscopy.

Overall results and qualifications from the work: Mucosal CD4 and CD8 T cells were sorted and sequenced only in a subgroup of patients, whose size was not stated. A significantly higher proportion of clonal expansions was observed in active smokers at surgery than in non-smokers (roughly 27% vs 19%, p=0.02). Endoscopic recurrence was linked to a higher percentage of high-frequency clones at surgery, and recurrence occurred in every patient whose clonality exceeded 26.8% (18/57). More high-frequency clones were carried by sorted CD8 T cells than by CD4 T cells, suggesting that mucosal expansions were mainly CD8.

Adults with ileal or ileocolonic Crohn's disease and an indication for ileocolonic resection were eligible for inclusion. Before DNA extraction, whole ileal mucosal biopsies were kept frozen at -80 degrees C. A TRizol-based method was used to extract genomic DNA from the frozen whole biopsies, and the DNA was quantified with a NanoDrop 2000 spectrophotometer. Roughly 500 nanograms of biopsy DNA per sample were submitted for commercial TCRB immunosequencing. Adaptive Biotechnology amplified the CDR3 regions from genomic DNA with a two-step multiplex PCR designed to control amplification bias. The first PCR used primers for every V and J gene segment; the second PCR added barcodes and Illumina adapters. An Illumina instrument was used to sequence the CDR3 libraries. Turning to the authors' computational methods: Vendor-provided pipelines were combined with custom analysis of raw data in R/Bioconductor under R version 3.3.0. Clonality, which ranges from 0 to 1, was calculated as the inverse of the normalised Shannon entropy across all productive clones. High-frequency clones were defined as the repertoire share of the top 100 clones, retaining only clones passing a 95% confidence test. The Simpson index measured repertoire diversity, and the Morisita-Horn index measured overlap between samples. What TCRdb holds here is the immuneACCESS table cut down to in-frame rearrangements. Part of the clones is not present; checked against another copy, under half of the missing clones reflect an unresolved V gene, and the others are unexplained. That table supplies the V and J calls and clone size; D and trimming were determined from the DNA. The sample includes some 30,000 clones, with roughly three quarters observed a single time. The top ten clonotypes cover 4.5% to 7% of the sample.

With regard to this clone: Its antigen is currently not known. No base qualities exist here, and no much larger clone lies one base off it.

V is reduced by 5 bases and J by 6 bases, leaving a spacing of 16 bases between them. From its cysteine to its phenylalanine, the CDR3 spans 13 amino acids. The sequence is cut down to CDR3 DNA, 39 bases in frame from base 1. Based on the germline V gene, the CDR1 and CDR2 sequences are SQVTM and ANQGSEA. Sequenced input: ileal tissue. The chain uses TRBV29-1 and TRBJ1-1; no D segment can be confidently identified. This sequence was found in an adult with Crohn's disease. The sequenced DNA: TGCAGCGTTCGTCCGATCATGGGCTCTGAAGCTTTCTTT. Translated, this gives CSVRPIMGSEAFF.